Each of the 8 T cell receptor beta chains below was sequenced from the same sample in a study of Ad26.COV2.S vaccination and SARS-CoV-2 variants. TCRdb's table, derived via immunoSEQ multiplex PCR, lists solely in-frame clones and lacks some. The table lists hundreds of thousands of clones, about nine tenths of them singletons. Noted treatment: some 20 received Ad26.COV2.S at low or high dose, single or two shots; about 5 received placebo; per-sample allocation not given. Day 63 after the first injection of vaccine or placebo was the sampling time. Source: peripheral blood, taken in a trial of Ad26.COV2.S vaccine versus placebo. These receptors were collected from a person aged 18 to 59 who received the Ad26.COV2.S COVID-19 vaccine or a placebo.

The chain couples TRBV21-1 to TRBJ1-5; the table's D call TRBD1 went unverified against the DNA. TRBV21-1 has pseudogene status. CDR3 length: 16 residues. The CDR3 DNA reads as TGTGCCAGCAGCAAAGGGGACAGGGGGAACAATCAGCCCCAGCATTTT. It translates to CASSKGDRGNNQPQHF.

The V gene is TRBV19, the J gene TRBJ2-7; TRBD1 matches 8 bases. V dropped 3 bases and J dropped 3; count of bases not matched to a gene: 7. Germline-derived CDR1 and CDR2 are LNHDA and SQIVND (reference sequence). This CDR3 is built from 15 residues. The CDR3 DNA reads TGTGCCAGTAGTATTGTCACAGGGGGTGTCTACGAGCAGTACTTC. As protein: CASSIVTGGVYEQYF.

The rearrangement uses TRBV11-3 and TRBJ2-7, with 8 nucleotides matching TRBD1. Germline CDR1 and CDR2: SGHNT and YENEEA. The CDR3 is 13 amino acids. The trim removed 5 bases at V and 2 bases at J, leaving 2 bases unmatched. CDR3 protein: CASSGTGTYEQYF. CDR3 coding DNA: TGTGCCAGCAGCGGGACAGGTACCTACGAGCAGTACTTC.

V is TRBV6-6 and J is TRBJ2-3, with D uncertain. Germline CDR1 is MNHNY and CDR2 is SVGAGI (reference sequence). The germline V and J ends were trimmed by 2 bases and 2 bases, with 8 bases remaining between them. The CDR3 length is 14 residues. The CDR3 DNA reads TGTGCCAGCAGTTACGGTCGAATCACAGATACGCAGTATTTT. It translates to CASSYGRITDTQYF.

This chain uses TRBV4-1 with TRBJ2-2; D remains unclear. The CDR3 spans 15 residues. V dropped 3 bases and J dropped 1 base, with 9 bases sitting between them. Looked up from germline, CDR1 is MGHRA and CDR2 is YSYEKL. The CDR3: CASSQGIQNTGELFF. CDR3 nucleotide sequence: TGCGCCAGCAGCCAGGGGATTCAGAACACCGGGGAGCTGTTTTTT.

This clone was seen a single time. The chain employs TRBV7-9 and TRBJ1-2; TRBD1 matches 8 bases. With V trimmed by 5 bases and J by 5 bases, 10 bases remained unmatched. Germline CDR1 reads SEHNR; CDR2 reads FQNEAQ (reference sequence). The CDR3 has 15 amino acids. The CDR3 nucleotides read TGTGCCAGCAGCGCAAACCAGGGGGCTGGGTATGGCTACACCTTC. It yields the protein CASSANQGAGYGYTF.

This clone is a singleton in its sample. The gene calls are TRBV9 and TRBJ2-3; unclear D gene. V was trimmed by 0 bases and J by 1 base, leaving 6 bases between them. Germline V gene sequence: CDR1 SGDLS, CDR2 YYNGEE. This CDR3 contains 14 residues. The CDR3 nucleotides read TGTGCCAGCAGCGTAGCGGTTGGCACAGATACGCAGTATTTT. Translating it yields CASSVAVGTDTQYF.

J is TRBJ2-2 and V is TRBV15; D is unclear. The CDR3 has 12 residues. Trimming shortened V by 1 base and J by 6 bases, and 3 bases separated the two germline ends. CDR1 is LNHNV, CDR2 YYDKDF, per germline (reference sequence). In DNA, the CDR3 is TGTGCCACCAGCAGAGGTCCCGGGGAGCTGTTTTTT. Amino acid sequence: CATSRGPGELFF.